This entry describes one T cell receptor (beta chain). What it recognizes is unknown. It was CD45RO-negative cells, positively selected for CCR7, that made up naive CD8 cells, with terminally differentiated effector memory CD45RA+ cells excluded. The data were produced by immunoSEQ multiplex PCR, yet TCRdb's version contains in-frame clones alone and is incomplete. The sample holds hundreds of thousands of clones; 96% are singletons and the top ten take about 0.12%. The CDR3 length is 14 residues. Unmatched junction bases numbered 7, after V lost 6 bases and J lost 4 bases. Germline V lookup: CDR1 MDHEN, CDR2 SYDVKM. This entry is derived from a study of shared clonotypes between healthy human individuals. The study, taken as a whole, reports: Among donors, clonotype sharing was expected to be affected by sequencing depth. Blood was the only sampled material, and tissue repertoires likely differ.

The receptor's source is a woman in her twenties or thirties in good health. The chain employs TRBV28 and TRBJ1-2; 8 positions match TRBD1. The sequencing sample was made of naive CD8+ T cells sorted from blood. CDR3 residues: CASSLSQGAYGYTF. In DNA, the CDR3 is TGTGCCAGCAGCCTTTCCCAGGGGGCCTATGGCTACACCTTC.